This TCR beta chain was identified during a study of T cells in localized non-small cell lung cancer. Study-wide points: The appearance of a median roughly 56 of the top 100 tumor clones was seen in adjacent lung. Longer overall survival was seen with higher T cell density measured in blood. Tumor samples were not multi-region, leaving intratumor heterogeneity unexcluded.

The V and J ends lost 3 bases and 6 bases respectively, with 12 bases between them. The germline CDR1 and CDR2 sequences are KGHSH and LQKENI. This CDR3 region has 13 residues. With regard to this clone: Its antigen remains unknown.

This table comes from immunoSEQ multiplex PCR, and its TCRdb copy is limited to in-frame clones, with some not included. The sample records 20,000 to 30,000 clones, roughly 87% being singletons. The V gene is TRBV18, the J gene TRBJ2-7; D is unclear. This sequence was found in a male donor at least 60 years old with stage I squamous cell lung carcinoma. The material sequenced was peripheral blood, taken before any cancer treatment. The CDR3 loop reads CASSPNTPGEQYF. The CDR3 DNA follows: TGTGCCAGCTCACCGAACACTCCTGGCGAGCAGTACTTC.